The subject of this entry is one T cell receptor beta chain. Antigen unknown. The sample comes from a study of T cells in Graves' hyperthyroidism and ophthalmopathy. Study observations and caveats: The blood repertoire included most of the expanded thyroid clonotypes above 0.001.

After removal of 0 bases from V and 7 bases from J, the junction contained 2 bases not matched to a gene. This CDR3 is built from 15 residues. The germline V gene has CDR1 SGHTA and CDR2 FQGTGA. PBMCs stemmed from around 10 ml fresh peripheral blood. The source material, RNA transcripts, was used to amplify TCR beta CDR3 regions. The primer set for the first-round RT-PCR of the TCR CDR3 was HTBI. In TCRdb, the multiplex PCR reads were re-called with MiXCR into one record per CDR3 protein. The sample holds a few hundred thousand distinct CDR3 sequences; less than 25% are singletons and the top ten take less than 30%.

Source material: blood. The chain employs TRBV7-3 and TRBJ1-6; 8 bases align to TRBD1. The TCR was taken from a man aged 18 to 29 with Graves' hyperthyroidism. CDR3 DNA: TGTGCCAGCAGCTTAACGACAGGGGACAATTCACCCCTCCACTTT. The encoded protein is CASSLTTGDNSPLHF.